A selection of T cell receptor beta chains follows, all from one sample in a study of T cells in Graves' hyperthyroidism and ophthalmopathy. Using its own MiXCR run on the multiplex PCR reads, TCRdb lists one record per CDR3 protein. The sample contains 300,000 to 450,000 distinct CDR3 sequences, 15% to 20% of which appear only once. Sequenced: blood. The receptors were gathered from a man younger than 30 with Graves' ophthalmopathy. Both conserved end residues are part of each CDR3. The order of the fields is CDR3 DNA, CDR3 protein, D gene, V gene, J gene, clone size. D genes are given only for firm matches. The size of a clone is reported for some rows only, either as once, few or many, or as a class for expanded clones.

cdr3_nt: TGTGCCAGCCCACTAGGGACAGTCAGGGAAGCTTTCTTT
cdr3_aa: CASPLGTVREAFF
d_call: TRBD1
v_call: TRBV18
j_call: TRBJ1-1
clone_size: NA

cdr3_nt: TGCAGTGCTAGAGATGAGTCGCTTGGCTACACCTTC
cdr3_aa: CSARDESLGYTF
d_call: NA
v_call: TRBV20-1
j_call: TRBJ1-2
clone_size: many

cdr3_nt: TGTGCCATCAGCTTAGCGGGGAGCTCCTACGAGCAGTACTTC
cdr3_aa: CAISLAGSSYEQYF
d_call: TRBD2
v_call: TRBV10-3
j_call: TRBJ2-7
clone_size: NA

cdr3_nt: TGCGCCAGCAGTGAGGCGGGGGCTGAAGCTTTCTTT
cdr3_aa: CASSEAGAEAFF
d_call: NA
v_call: TRBV10-1
j_call: TRBJ1-1
clone_size: many

cdr3_nt: TGTGCCAGCAGCCAAGAGAGAGCTAGGGTAACAGATACGCAGTATTTT
cdr3_aa: CASSQERARVTDTQYF
d_call: NA
v_call: TRBV4-2
j_call: TRBJ2-3
clone_size: NA

cdr3_nt: TGTGCCAGCAGCCAAGGCGGGATCTATGGCTACACCTTC
cdr3_aa: CASSQGGIYGYTF
d_call: NA
v_call: TRBV3-1
j_call: TRBJ1-2
clone_size: many

cdr3_nt: TGTGCCAGCAGCTTAGTCATAGGGGCCCACTACGAGCAGTACTTC
cdr3_aa: CASSLVIGAHYEQYF
d_call: NA
v_call: TRBV7-9
j_call: TRBJ2-7
clone_size: NA

cdr3_nt: TGTGCCAGCAGTTCTATCACAAAGGGAGAACCAAATCAGCCCCAGCATTTT
cdr3_aa: CASSSITKGEPNQPQHF
d_call: NA
v_call: TRBV28
j_call: TRBJ1-5
clone_size: NA

cdr3_nt: TGTGCCAGCAGCCCCCGGCCTAGCGAAACAGATACGCAGTATTTT
cdr3_aa: CASSPRPSETDTQYF
d_call: NA
v_call: TRBV9
j_call: TRBJ2-3
clone_size: many

cdr3_nt: TGTGCCAGCAGCTTAAGCTATGGCTACACCTTC
cdr3_aa: CASSLSYGYTF
d_call: NA
v_call: TRBV11-2
j_call: TRBJ1-2
clone_size: many

cdr3_nt: TGTGCCAGCAGCCACGGCCCCTCCTACGAGCAGTACTTC
cdr3_aa: CASSHGPSYEQYF
d_call: NA
v_call: TRBV6-1
j_call: TRBJ2-7
clone_size: many

cdr3_nt: TGTGCCAGCAGTTCCACTCCGGCCCCAATAGATGAAAAACTGTTTTTT
cdr3_aa: CASSSTPAPIDEKLFF
d_call: NA
v_call: TRBV27
j_call: TRBJ1-4
clone_size: NA

cdr3_nt: TGTGCCAGTAGTTACGACAGGGAAACCGAGCAGTACTTC
cdr3_aa: CASSYDRETEQYF
d_call: TRBD1
v_call: TRBV19
j_call: TRBJ2-7
clone_size: NA

cdr3_nt: TGTGCCATCAAAGACACCGGGGAGCTGTTTTTT
cdr3_aa: CAIKDTGELFF
d_call: NA
v_call: TRBV10-3
j_call: TRBJ2-2
clone_size: few

cdr3_nt: TGTGCCAGCAGTCCGGGAGATCGAGTCGACGAGCAGTACTTC
cdr3_aa: CASSPGDRVDEQYF
d_call: NA
v_call: TRBV6-5
j_call: TRBJ2-7
clone_size: few

cdr3_nt: TGTGCCAGCAGCACAGGGACTAGCGGGACATCTGACTACGAGCAGTACTTC
cdr3_aa: CASSTGTSGTSDYEQYF
d_call: TRBD2
v_call: TRBV7-9
j_call: TRBJ2-7
clone_size: many

cdr3_nt: TGCGCCAGCAGCCCTCTGGGCGGGGGGGCGGACGAGCAGTACTTC
cdr3_aa: CASSPLGGGADEQYF
d_call: TRBD2
v_call: TRBV5-1
j_call: TRBJ2-7
clone_size: NA

cdr3_nt: TGCGCCAGCAGCTTAGACCCGGGGAGCTATAGCAATCAGCCCCAGCATTTT
cdr3_aa: CASSLDPGSYSNQPQHF
d_call: NA
v_call: TRBV5-1
j_call: TRBJ1-5
clone_size: many

cdr3_nt: TGTGCCAGCAGTGTCCAGCGGGGGGCCCGCACAGATACGCAGTATTTT
cdr3_aa: CASSVQRGARTDTQYF
d_call: TRBD2
v_call: TRBV6-1
j_call: TRBJ2-3
clone_size: few

cdr3_nt: TGTGCCAGCTCACCATCAGGGGTCCCTGGCTACACCTTC
cdr3_aa: CASSPSGVPGYTF
d_call: NA
v_call: TRBV18
j_call: TRBJ1-2
clone_size: many

cdr3_nt: TGTGCCAGCAGCATCAGGGCGGCCTATGGCTACACCTTC
cdr3_aa: CASSIRAAYGYTF
d_call: NA
v_call: TRBV5-6
j_call: TRBJ1-2
clone_size: many

cdr3_nt: TGTGCCAGCAGTGGCCAAATAGGGGACACTGAAGCTTTCTTT
cdr3_aa: CASSGQIGDTEAFF
d_call: NA
v_call: TRBV6-1
j_call: TRBJ1-1
clone_size: NA

cdr3_nt: TGTGCCAGCAGCTTAGGGGTAGTGTCCTACGAGCAGTACTTC
cdr3_aa: CASSLGVVSYEQYF
d_call: NA
v_call: TRBV7-2
j_call: TRBJ2-7
clone_size: many

cdr3_nt: TGCGCCAGCAGTGAGGTGCAGTATGGCTACACCTTC
cdr3_aa: CASSEVQYGYTF
d_call: NA
v_call: TRBV10-2
j_call: TRBJ1-2
clone_size: few

cdr3_nt: TGTGCCAGCAGCTTTTGGGAAACAGACAGTCCCTACGAGCAGTACTTC
cdr3_aa: CASSFWETDSPYEQYF
d_call: NA
v_call: TRBV7-9
j_call: TRBJ2-7
clone_size: few

cdr3_nt: TGTGCCAGCAGTCAAGGGGGTCTCGGGGCCAAAAACATTCAGTACTTC
cdr3_aa: CASSQGGLGAKNIQYF
d_call: NA
v_call: TRBV27
j_call: TRBJ2-4
clone_size: NA

cdr3_nt: TGTGCCAGCTCACCACCGGTTAGGGAGGAGCAGTTCTTC
cdr3_aa: CASSPPVREEQFF
d_call: NA
v_call: TRBV18
j_call: TRBJ2-1
clone_size: many

cdr3_nt: TGTGCCAGCTCACCCGTGGATTCCAATCAGCCCCAGCATTTT
cdr3_aa: CASSPVDSNQPQHF
d_call: NA
v_call: TRBV18
j_call: TRBJ1-5
clone_size: many

cdr3_nt: TGTGCCAGCAGTGAGGGGACAGGGATCAATCAGCCCCAGCATTTT
cdr3_aa: CASSEGTGINQPQHF
d_call: TRBD1
v_call: TRBV2
j_call: TRBJ1-5
clone_size: NA

cdr3_nt: TGCGCCAGCAGCCAAGGCCTCGAGCAGTACTTC
cdr3_aa: CASSQGLEQYF
d_call: NA
v_call: TRBV5-1
j_call: TRBJ2-7
clone_size: NA

cdr3_nt: TGTGCCAGCAGTTTCCGGGGGGGCCCCACAGATACGCAGTATTTT
cdr3_aa: CASSFRGGPTDTQYF
d_call: TRBD2
v_call: TRBV28
j_call: TRBJ2-3
clone_size: few

cdr3_nt: TGTGCCAGCAGCCCAGCGTGGGGGCCTAACTATGGCTACACCTTC
cdr3_aa: CASSPAWGPNYGYTF
d_call: NA
v_call: TRBV11-1
j_call: TRBJ1-2
clone_size: many

cdr3_nt: TGTGCCAGCAGTTCCGATTTTCGACAGGGTAGAGGCTACACCTTC
cdr3_aa: CASSSDFRQGRGYTF
d_call: TRBD1
v_call: TRBV6-1
j_call: TRBJ1-2
clone_size: many

cdr3_nt: TGTGCCAGTAGTTTCGCGGGGGGGCCGTACCAAGAGACCCAGTACTTC
cdr3_aa: CASSFAGGPYQETQYF
d_call: TRBD2
v_call: TRBV19
j_call: TRBJ2-5
clone_size: once

cdr3_nt: TGTGCCAGCAGTGAAATGGACGGAATTAACTATGGCTACACCTTC
cdr3_aa: CASSEMDGINYGYTF
d_call: NA
v_call: TRBV25-1
j_call: TRBJ1-2
clone_size: few

cdr3_nt: TGTGCCAGCAGTAATCAGGAGAACACTGAAGCTTTCTTT
cdr3_aa: CASSNQENTEAFF
d_call: NA
v_call: TRBV27
j_call: TRBJ1-1
clone_size: many

cdr3_nt: TGCGCCAGCAGCCAACAAGCGCCGAAGGGCGAGCAGTACTTC
cdr3_aa: CASSQQAPKGEQYF
d_call: NA
v_call: TRBV4-3
j_call: TRBJ2-7
clone_size: NA

cdr3_nt: TGTGCCAGCAGCCTAGACCCACCGGCAGATACGCAGTATTTT
cdr3_aa: CASSLDPPADTQYF
d_call: NA
v_call: TRBV7-6
j_call: TRBJ2-3
clone_size: few

cdr3_nt: TGTGCCAGCAGCCTCCGACAGGGGGCCCAATCAGATACGCAGTATTTT
cdr3_aa: CASSLRQGAQSDTQYF
d_call: TRBD1
v_call: TRBV7-8
j_call: TRBJ2-3
clone_size: many

cdr3_nt: TGTGCCAGCAGATCGACAGGGGCGACCTATGGCTACACCTTC
cdr3_aa: CASRSTGATYGYTF
d_call: TRBD1
v_call: TRBV27
j_call: TRBJ1-2
clone_size: many

cdr3_nt: TGTGCCATCAGTCCTAGCGGGGGGGCCGTAAATGAGCAGTTCTTC
cdr3_aa: CAISPSGGAVNEQFF
d_call: TRBD2
v_call: TRBV10-3
j_call: TRBJ2-1
clone_size: few

cdr3_nt: TGTGCCAGCAGTGGGGGAGGGCTTGGCGAGGTGGACACTGAAGCTTTCTTT
cdr3_aa: CASSGGGLGEVDTEAFF
d_call: NA
v_call: TRBV2
j_call: TRBJ1-1
clone_size: many

cdr3_nt: TGTGCCAGCTCACCGGGACTAGCGGGGAGCTCCTACGAGCAGTACTTC
cdr3_aa: CASSPGLAGSSYEQYF
d_call: TRBD2
v_call: TRBV18
j_call: TRBJ2-7
clone_size: many

cdr3_nt: TGTGCCAGCAGTTTAAGGGCGCGAGGTCAGCCCCAGCATTTT
cdr3_aa: CASSLRARGQPQHF
d_call: NA
v_call: TRBV27
j_call: TRBJ1-5
clone_size: few

cdr3_nt: TGCGCCAGCAGTTCTACCGGGACAGGGGGCGGCGATGAGCAGTTCTTC
cdr3_aa: CASSSTGTGGGDEQFF
d_call: TRBD1
v_call: TRBV5-1
j_call: TRBJ2-1
clone_size: many

cdr3_nt: TGTGCCAGCAGCCGACCGGGAGGAAATGAAGCTTTCTTT
cdr3_aa: CASSRPGGNEAFF
d_call: NA
v_call: TRBV27
j_call: TRBJ1-1
clone_size: many

cdr3_nt: TGTGCCAGCATTCGACAGGGGGCGAACTATGGCTACACCTTC
cdr3_aa: CASIRQGANYGYTF
d_call: TRBD1
v_call: TRBV12-3/TRBV12-4
j_call: TRBJ1-2
clone_size: many

cdr3_nt: TGTGCCAGCAGCTCGACAGTGAGCAATCAGCCCCAGCATTTT
cdr3_aa: CASSSTVSNQPQHF
d_call: NA
v_call: TRBV7-9
j_call: TRBJ1-5
clone_size: many